These 17 T cell receptor beta chains came from one sample sequenced in a study of CD8 T cells in Susac syndrome. It was with random hexamers that roughly 0.45 to 1 ug RNA was reverse transcribed. TCRdb independently ran MiXCR on the immunoSEQ multiplex PCR reads; one entry per CDR3 protein. Here the sample spans about 240,000 distinct CDR3 sequences, 90% to 96% being singletons. Sequencing was carried out using CD4+ T cells from PBMCs. These receptor sequences come from a human donor with Susac syndrome.

This chain joins TRBV28 and TRBJ1-3, with D possibly being TRBD1 (5 bases). Germline V gene data show CDR1 as MDHEN and CDR2 as SYDVKM. V was trimmed by 8 bases and J by 4 bases, leaving 15 bases between them. CDR3 length equals 14 residues. CDR3 in DNA: TGTGCCAGCTCTCGGGGGTCGGCGGGAAACACCATATATTTT. Its translation is CASSRGSAGNTIYF.

The V gene is TRBV25-1, the J gene TRBJ2-6, with D unclear. Germline CDR1 reads MGHDK; CDR2 reads SYGVNS. Trimming shortened V by 7 bases and J by 0 bases, and 19 bases separated the two germline ends. There are 18 residues in the CDR3. The CDR3 reads CASTPTSGSLSGANVLTF. The CDR3 nucleotides read TGTGCCAGCACTCCAACTTCGGGCAGCCTCTCTGGGGCCAACGTCCTGACTTTC.

The chain uses TRBV7-6 and TRBJ1-5; a possible D gene is TRBD1 (5 bases). V lost 5 bases and J lost 4, with 15 bases in between. This CDR3 has 15 amino acids. Germline V gene data show CDR1 as SGHVS and CDR2 as FNYEAQ. CDR3 in amino acids: CASSRSSGLNQPQHF. The CDR3 region has the DNA TGTGCCAGCAGCCGTAGCTCAGGGCTTAATCAGCCCCAGCATTTT.

The chain carries TRBV13 and TRBJ1-1; D perhaps matches TRBD1 (5 bases). The V gene's germline CDR1 is PRHDT and CDR2 FYEKMQ (reference sequence). The CDR3 extends over 15 amino acids. The germline V and J ends were trimmed by 5 bases and 1 base, with 14 bases remaining between them. CDR3 bases: TGTGCCAGCAGCGACAGCGGATATTCGAACACTGAAGCTTTCTTT. Translation gives CASSDSGYSNTEAFF.

The chain joins TRBV20-1 to TRBJ2-3, with a tentative D call TRBD2 (6 bases). The CDR3 length is 11 residues. Trimming took off 6 bases at V and 6 bases at J, with 10 bases between the two ends. Looked up from germline, CDR1 is DFQATT and CDR2 is SNEGSKA (reference sequence). CDR3 protein: CSATSGDTQYF. DNA of the CDR3: TGCAGTGCCACCAGCGGGGATACGCAGTATTTT.

V gene TRBV5-1 combines with J gene TRBJ1-1; D ambiguous. Germline CDR1 and CDR2: SGHRS and YFSETQ. This CDR3 spans 14 amino acids. Trimming left V 1 base short and J 1 base short, with 8 bases between. The CDR3 region has the DNA TGCGCCAGCAGCTTGCAGGATAAGAACACTGAAGCTTTCTTT. Translated, it gives CASSLQDKNTEAFF.

J is TRBJ2-1 and V is TRBV24-1, with D possibly matching TRBD2 (6 bases). CDR1 and CDR2 (germline): KGHDR, SFDVKD. Trimming took 3 bases from V and 11 from J, leaving 10 bases between them. The CDR3 is 12 amino acids. The CDR3 bases are TGTGCCACCAGTGATGCGGGACGACAGCAGTTCTTC. Encoded protein: CATSDAGRQQFF.

The rearrangement links TRBV2 to TRBJ2-1; 7 nucleotides match TRBD1. Germline V lookup: CDR1 SNHLY, CDR2 FYNNEI. The J segment lost 9 bases and the V segment lost 1 base, leaving 6 bases of the junction unmatched. The CDR3 is made up of 14 amino acids. The CDR3 loop is CASSEEGARAEQFF. CDR3 DNA sequence: TGTGCCAGCAGTGAAGAGGGGGCCCGGGCTGAGCAGTTCTTC.

This rearrangement joins TRBV28 to TRBJ2-5; D call uncertain. The CDR3 spans 13 residues. CDR1 MDHEN and CDR2 SYDVKM come from the germline V gene. V was pared by 3 bases and J by 3 bases, with 8 bases between. CDR3 residues: CASSLAIEETQYF. DNA of the CDR3: TGTGCCAGCAGTTTGGCCATCGAAGAGACCCAGTACTTC.

The chain joins TRBV29-1 to TRBJ2-1, with D possibly matching TRBD2 (6 bases). CDR3 length: 15 residues. Germline assignment: CDR1 SQVTM and CDR2 ANQGSEA. Trimming took 1 base from V and 9 from J, leaving 19 bases between them. The CDR3 DNA is TGCAGCGTTGAAGGGGGCTCTAGCGTGGTGAGTGAGCAGTTCTTC. Amino acids: CSVEGGSSVVSEQFF.

The chain joins TRBV4-2 to TRBJ2-1; weak D call: TRBD2 (6 bases). The CDR3 has 13 residues. V lost 10 bases and J lost 5, with 15 bases in between. Germline V gene data show CDR1 as LGHNA and CDR2 as YNFKEQ. The CDR3 is CATGGTYDNEQFF. The CDR3 nucleotides read TGTGCCACCGGCGGGACCTACGACAATGAGCAGTTCTTC.

The gene calls are TRBV20-1 and TRBJ1-2; D is unresolved. Trimming took off 6 bases at V and 5 bases at J, with 19 bases between the two ends. CDR1 is DFQATT, CDR2 SNEGSKA, per germline (reference sequence). CDR3 length: 14 amino acids. The chain's CDR3 is CSAGSRPSGYGYTF. The CDR3 DNA reads as TGCAGTGCCGGTTCCCGGCCCTCGGGGTATGGCTACACCTTC.

This rearrangement joins TRBV29-1 to TRBJ2-3, with 9 bases fitting TRBD2. V lost 7 bases to trimming and J lost 2 bases; unmatched junction nucleotides: 10. CDR3 size: 15 residues. Germline CDR1 reads SQVTM; CDR2 reads ANQGSEA. The CDR3 sequence: CSAIDPSGVTDTQYF. The CDR3 DNA is TGCAGCGCCATCGACCCTAGCGGGGTCACAGATACGCAGTATTTT.

V gene TRBV7-2 combines with J gene TRBJ1-5; D remains unclear. Germline V lookup: CDR1 SGHTA, CDR2 FQGNSA. This CDR3 has 15 amino acids. Trimming left V 1 base short and J 5 bases short, with 12 bases between. CDR3 protein: CASSLVSAPYQPQHF. The CDR3 nucleotides are TGTGCCAGCAGCTTAGTCAGTGCCCCCTATCAGCCCCAGCATTTT.

This rearrangement joins TRBV27 to TRBJ1-1; D gene unclear. This CDR3 has 13 amino acids. The germline CDR1 and CDR2 sequences are MNHEY and SMNVEV (reference sequence). Trimming took off 5 bases at V and 7 bases at J, with 14 bases between the two ends. The CDR3 sequence: CASSPDKGNEAFF. In DNA form, the CDR3 reads TGTGCCAGCAGTCCCGACAAGGGCAATGAAGCTTTCTTT.

The V call is TRBV7-9, the J call TRBJ2-1; 8 positions match TRBD2. CDR1 is SEHNR, CDR2 FQNEAQ, per germline (reference sequence). Trimming cost V 6 bases and J 2 bases; bases outside gene matches: 6. The CDR3 is made up of 15 amino acids. In DNA, the CDR3 is TGTGCCAGCAGTTCGGGACTAGTTGCCTACAATGAGCAGTTCTTC. This gives the protein CASSSGLVAYNEQFF.

The rearrangement uses TRBV7-2 and TRBJ2-1; 7 positions agree with TRBD1. This CDR3 is built from 15 residues. The J segment lost 8 bases and the V segment lost 2 bases, leaving 9 bases of the junction unmatched. CDR1 and CDR2 from the germline V gene are SGHTA and FQGNSA. The CDR3 DNA reads TGTGCCAGCAGCTTAAATGCGAGAGGGGGCGATGAGCAGTTCTTC. Its protein product is CASSLNARGGDEQFF. The whole variable domain, remainder taken from reference TRBV7-2 and TRBJ2-1, is GAGVSQSPSNKVTEKGKDVELRCDPISGHTALYWYRQSLGQGLEFLIYFQGNSAPDKSGLPSDRFSAERTGGSVSTLTIQRTQQEDSAVYLCASSLNARGGDEQFFGPGTRLTVL.